The present T cell receptor (beta chain) was sequenced within a study of CXCR3-negative and CXCR3-positive naive CD8 T cells. Background on the study: The dataset comprises roughly 140 million TRB reads in total, with about 1.5 +/- 0.3 million reads per library.

It was by 5' RACE with UMI labels that the TRB cDNA libraries were prepared. No DNA is given; TCRdb re-called the 5' RACE reads and lists each CDR3 protein once. The sample's table shows about 57,000 distinct CDR3 sequences. Phenotypically, naive CD8+ T cells corresponded to CD45RO-CCR7+CD27+CD95-. Study outcomes and limitations: Because surface CD5 did not distinguish the naive subsets, TCR strength was inferred from TRB CDR3 properties. For CXCR3-positive naive cells, TRB CDR3s were more hydrophobic than those of CXCR3-negative naive cells. Whereas both naive subsets had comparably high diversity, memory CD8+ cells had much lower diversity.

Concerning this clonotype itself: Its matching antigen is unknown.

The clonotype comes from a human donor in good health. Some clones in this sample may be carry-over from other donors' samples. Specimen: naive CXCR3+ CD8+ T cells from blood. Regarding subset: CD45RO-CCR7+CD27+CD95- naive CD8+ T cells expressing CXCR3 (TNR3+).

The CDR3 loop reads CASSLSGSSTNYGYTF. The V gene is TRBV6-6, the J gene TRBJ1-2. This CDR3 comprises 16 residues. CDR1 MNHNY and CDR2 SVGAGI come from the germline V gene (reference sequence).